The following is a TCR beta chain sequence with its context. The antigen this receptor binds is unknown. Per-base qualities were not stored, and no clone one base away is much larger. Healthy HIV-negative adults with no recently reported acute infections or vaccinations were included as donors. Every donor was a Caucasian adult residing in Nashville, Tennessee, USA. Magnetic negative selection was used to enrich CD4+ T cells, after which naive cells were positively selected on CD45RA and the negative fraction became the memory subset. Blood was obtained by leukapheresis, after which PBMCs were separated by Ficoll-Histopaque density gradient centrifugation and cryopreserved in liquid nitrogen vapor phase. Purity and quantity of every magnetically sorted T cell population were checked by analytical flow cytometry. From each sorted fraction, genomic DNA was isolated and quantified by UV absorbance on a Nanodrop 2000c.

CDR1 and CDR2 were assigned from the germline V gene as SGHTA and FQGNSA. The CDR3, from cysteine to phenylalanine, totals 16 residues. Only CDR3 DNA remains: 48 bases, in frame from the first base. V is pruned by 1 base and J by 7 bases, leaving 3 bases of the junction without a gene match. These data originate in a study of shared clonotypes between healthy human individuals (TCRdb year 2020). With regard to the full study: A couple of women and a few men aged 18 to 49 years were included in the cohort. For each donor, three plates each were used for CD4 naive and CD4 memory, two plates were used for CD8 naive, and one plate was used for CD8 memory. The study deeply sequenced blood TCR repertoires of roughly five healthy adults to estimate repertoire size and the extent of clonotype sharing between individuals. Different laboratories and diverse techniques were used to prepare libraries and sequence TCR repertoires, to increase sequencing depth and limit assay-specific biases. Per donor, leukapheresis produced somewhere between about 0.94 and 10 billion PBMCs. General findings and caveats noted by the study authors: Pairwise subsampling indicated that sequencing depth was expected to affect the degree of clonotype sharing among donors. Clonotypes shared by all four sorted-subset donors showed higher generation probabilities than non-shared clonotypes. Even with the large sequencing depth, rarefaction of the sorted-subset datasets indicated that sequencing was incomplete. Naive subsets generally had larger estimated clonotype richness than memory subsets did. When a few donors were compared, the shared fraction of clonotypes was 5% to 6.5% for naive CD4, about 4% for naive CD8, about 2.4% for memory CD4, and 0.35% to 0.4% for memory CD8. The genetic and exposure-history diversity represented was limited by the small number of donors. Only blood was sampled, and tissue TCR repertoires likely differ from those in blood.

TCR CDR3 regions were amplified from genomic DNA by multiplex PCR using the deep immunoSEQ assay. For each cell subset, the extracted genomic DNA was distributed evenly across all wells of several immunoSEQ 96-well plates, and each plate served as one replicate. For sorted subsets, approximately 190 ng genomic DNA, equal to about 30,000 T cell genomes, was loaded into each replicate PCR. Purified libraries were measured with a Qubit 3.0 fluorometer, size-checked on a Bioanalyzer 2100, and measured again with the KAPA Library Quantification kit. Every immunoSEQ 96-well plate was sequenced on a dedicated single-read 150-cycle Illumina NextSeq 550 flow cell. Under the source paper's analysis protocol: Because the immunoSEQ output included only junctional sequences and no quality scores, the filtering could not be the same as the filtering used for full-length reads. Sequences were annotated with PyIR, a Python wrapper for IgBLAST v1.9, using IMGT germline references to assign V/J genes and CDR3. Reads with weak V/J assignments (E-value above 1e-6), missing CDR3, stop codons, out-of-frame junctions, or ambiguous translated residues were removed. A V3J clonotype was defined by an identical inferred V gene, J gene, and CDR3 amino acid sequence. Percentage overlap between repertoires was computed as shared unique clonotypes divided by the size of the smaller repertoire. RTK rarefaction, the Chao1 estimator, and Recon v2.1 estimates of unobserved clonotypes were used to assess repertoire richness. Generation probabilities for all TCRbeta clonotypes obtained by the gDNA method from several donors were computed using OLGA. The clones in this table, taken by TCRdb from immuneACCESS, are in-frame only. Not every clone is retained; where verified, under half of the shortfall comes from an unresolved V gene, and the cause of the rest is unknown. For V, J and clone size, that table is used; D and trimming come from the DNA. The sample data list about 1.5 million clones, and around 97% of these were observed just once. The ten largest account for approximately 1.1% of the sample.

The sample consisted of naive CD4+ T cells sorted from blood. What the cell subset or site label conveys for this sample: CD45RA+ positively selected. The V and J segments used are TRBV7-2 and TRBJ2-1, with 14 bases in between that match TRBD2. This TCR was sampled from a young man in good health. The encoded CDR3 is CASSLEGTSGSNEQFF. The DNA is TGTGCCAGCAGCTTAGAGGGGACTAGCGGGAGTAATGAGCAGTTCTTC.